This T cell receptor beta chain originates from a study of blood T cell repertoires in COVID-19. Study overall: Acute and convalescent COVID-19 samples came from the United States, Italy and Spain. T cells, B-cell-depleted T cells, or PBMCs provided the cDNA or gDNA that served as material.

Germline-derived CDR1 and CDR2 are SGHDN and FVKESK. The V segment lost 4 bases and the J segment 8 bases; nucleotides outside the gene matches: 9. The CDR3 has 14 residues. In the authors' methods: Reference gene primer amplification gave estimated nucleated cell counts. The method was immunoSEQ multiplex PCR; TCRdb's version includes in-frame clones alone and lacks a portion of them. The V and J calls and clone size are taken from that table; D and trimming were inferred from the DNA. Here the sample spans 210,000 or so clones, 70% to 90% being singletons. This TCR was sampled from a woman aged 40 to 50 who had recovered from COVID-19. The sequenced material came from peripheral blood. The chain uses TRBV14 and TRBJ1-2; the match to TRBD1 covers 8 bases. DNA for the CDR3: TGTGCCAGCAGCCGTCAGACAGGGGTCGGGGGCTACACCTTC. Its protein product is CASSRQTGVGGYTF.